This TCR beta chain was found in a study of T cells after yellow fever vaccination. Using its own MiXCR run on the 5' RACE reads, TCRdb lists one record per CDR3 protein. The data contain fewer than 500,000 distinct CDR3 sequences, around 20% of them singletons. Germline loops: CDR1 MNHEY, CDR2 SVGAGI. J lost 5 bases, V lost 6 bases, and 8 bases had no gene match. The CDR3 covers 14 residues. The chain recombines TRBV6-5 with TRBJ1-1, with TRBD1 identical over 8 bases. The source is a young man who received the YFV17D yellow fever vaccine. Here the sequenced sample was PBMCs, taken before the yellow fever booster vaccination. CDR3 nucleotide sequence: TGTGCCAGCAGGGAGGACAGGGCTGCTACTGAAGCTTTCTTT. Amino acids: CASREDRAATEAFF.